This T cell receptor beta chain was retrieved from a study of CD8+CD57+ T cells in acquired aplastic anemia. Study-wide findings and caveats: Overlapping CD8+ CDR3 repertoires of patients and controls contained under 30 shared sequences. Patients and controls were not found to differ significantly in CD8+ Simpson's diversity.

Using genomic DNA as the template, TCR beta VDJ and CDR3 profiling was carried out. TCRdb re-derived calls from the reads in MiXCR, one entry per CDR3 protein. The sample lists 160,000 or so distinct CDR3 sequences, less than 50% seen once, with 3% to 4% in the top ten. CDR1 is SNHLY, CDR2 FYNNEI, per germline. The CDR3 is 14 residues long. V lost 7 bases and J lost 2, with 15 bases in between. Flow cytometry had shown expanded CD8+CD57+ cells in the patients chosen for sequencing. Each of the patients presented with severe acquired aplastic anemia. No patient had been given any therapy when blood was sampled. To note about this clonotype: What it binds is unknown.

The specimen was sorted CD4+, CD8+, or CD8+CD57+ T cells (not recorded which) from PBMCs. This rearrangement joins TRBV2 to TRBJ2-7, with D hard to call. The sequence came from a human donor with aplastic anemia. CDR3 sequence reads: CASTPPQRTYEQYF. The CDR3 DNA sequence: TGTGCCAGCACGCCGCCTCAAAGAACCTACGAGCAGTACTTC.